This TCR beta chain was captured in a study of blood T cell repertoires in COVID-19. V gave up 6 bases and J gave up 0 bases, with 21 bases separating them. The germline V gene encodes CDR1 MNHEY and CDR2 SMNVEV (reference sequence). The CDR3 length is 19 residues. Those enrolled, adults aged roughly 18 to 90 years, came from some 25 US areas. Participants' reported clinical history set cohort assignment. Original processing notes: From reference gene primer amplification, estimates of nucleated cell counts were derived. Repertoires were generated with immunoSEQ multiplex PCR, while TCRdb's copy carries only in-frame clones and drops some. V and J calls plus clone size are reproduced from that table; the DNA served to infer D and trimming. The data contain about 250,000 clones, over 75% of them seen just once; the ten biggest clones take up about 14%.

This clonotype was obtained from a man aged 18 to 30 who had recovered from COVID-19. The chain has TRBV27 and TRBJ1-6; D not resolved. The sequenced sample was PBMCs or T cells enriched from blood (not recorded which). CDR3 DNA: TGTGCCAGCAGACTCCGGTGGGCCCCCGAGAGCTCCTATAATTCACCCCTCCACTTT. The encoded protein is CASRLRWAPESSYNSPLHF.